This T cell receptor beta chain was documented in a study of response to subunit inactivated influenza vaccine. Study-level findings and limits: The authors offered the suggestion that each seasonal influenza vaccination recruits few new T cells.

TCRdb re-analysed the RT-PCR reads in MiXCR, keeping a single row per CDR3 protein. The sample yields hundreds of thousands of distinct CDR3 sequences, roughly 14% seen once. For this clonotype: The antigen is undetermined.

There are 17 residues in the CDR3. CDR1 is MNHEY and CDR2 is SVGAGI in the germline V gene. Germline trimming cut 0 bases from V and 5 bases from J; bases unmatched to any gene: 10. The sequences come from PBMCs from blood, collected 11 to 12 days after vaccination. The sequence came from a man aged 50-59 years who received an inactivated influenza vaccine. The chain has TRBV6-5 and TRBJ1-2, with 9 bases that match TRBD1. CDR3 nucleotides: TGTGCCAGCAGTTACTCCCCCACAGGGGGCGTTTGGTATGGCTACACCTTC. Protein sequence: CASSYSPTGGVWYGYTF.